This T cell receptor beta chain was captured in a study of CD8 T cells in ankylosing spondylitis. Findings and caveats of the study: What appeared characteristic of ankylosing spondylitis blood was a TCR beta motif of fewer than ten highly homologous variants. Previous work reported some of these motif variants in the synovial fluid and blood of reactive arthritis.

This clonotype was seen at least ten times. As yet, its antigen is unknown. V was clipped by 7 bases and J by 4 bases; unmatched bases: 6. The CDR3 covers 14 residues. Germline V gene sequence: CDR1 WNHNN, CDR2 SYGVQD (reference sequence). As the method for making TCR beta libraries, quantitative 5'-RACE with molecular barcodes was used. TCRdb itself ran the 5' RACE reads through MiXCR, one entry per CDR3 protein. The sample includes 450,000 to 550,000 distinct CDR3 sequences, roughly 5.3% of them seen just once. The V gene is TRBV10-1, the J gene TRBJ2-1; TRBD2 matches at 8 bases. The origin of this receptor is a male donor with ankylosing spondylitis. The sample was blood, either unsorted or a sorted T cell fraction (not recorded which). CDR3 sequence (DNA): TGCGCCAGCATTTTGACTAGCGTATACAATGAGCAGTTCTTC. Protein: CASILTSVYNEQFF.